The 6 T cell receptor beta chains given below trace back to one sample, sequenced in a study of blood T cell repertoires in COVID-19. Method: immunoSEQ multiplex PCR; TCRdb's copy keeps in-frame clones and lacks some. The table has about 44,000 clones, about 85% seen once. Material for sequencing was peripheral blood. The receptors were sampled from a woman over 75 in a cohort sampled during active or convalescent COVID-19.

This clone was picked up one time. The chain combines TRBV4-1 with TRBJ2-5; 8 positions match TRBD2. Germline loops: CDR1 MGHRA, CDR2 YSYEKL. The CDR3 sequence is 13 residues long. Germline trimming cut 2 bases from V and 13 bases from J; bases unmatched to any gene: 9. The DNA for the CDR3 is TGCGCCAGCAGCCAACTAGCGGGCCATCCCCGGTACTTC. As protein: CASSQLAGHPRYF.

This clone was counted a single time. At one end, the junction sequence differs from germline, possibly due to a read error. V is TRBV19 and J is TRBJ1-5; D may be TRBD1 (6 bases). The CDR3 runs 15 residues. Germline V gives CDR1 LNHDA, CDR2 SQIVND (reference sequence). The CDR3 nucleotides are TGTGCCAGTAGAATAGGGACACTTAGCAATCAGCCCCAGCATTTT. Translating gives CASRIGTLSNQPQHF.

In its sample, this clone was seen a few times. V usage is TRBV5-6 and J usage is TRBJ1-4; D unresolved. Germline-derived CDR1 and CDR2 are SGHDT and YYEEEE. V was clipped by 0 bases and J by 0 bases, with 3 bases between them. The CDR3 extends over 14 amino acids. As DNA, the CDR3 is TGTGCCAGCAGCTTGGGCGCAACTAATGAAAAACTGTTTTTT. Translating gives CASSLGATNEKLFF.

The V and J genes are TRBV4-1 and TRBJ1-1, with TRBD1 identical over 8 bases. The CDR3 sequence is 14 residues long. The V segment lost 4 bases and the J segment 4 bases; nucleotides outside the gene matches: 5. Looked up from germline, CDR1 is MGHRA and CDR2 is YSYEKL. The CDR3 region is CASSRGTGGTEAFF. The CDR3 DNA reads TGCGCCAGCAGCCGAGGGACAGGAGGCACTGAAGCTTTCTTT.

CDR3 residues: CASRVGQAYGYTF. The CDR3 bases are TGTGCCAGCAGGGTGGGACAGGCCTATGGCTACACCTTC. V gene TRBV27 combines with J gene TRBJ1-2, with 8 bases aligning to TRBD1. The V gene end was trimmed by 6 bases and the J gene end by 4 bases; junction bases not matched to a gene: 4. This CDR3 comprises 13 residues. Germline V gives CDR1 MNHEY, CDR2 SMNVEV (reference sequence).

The chain employs TRBV5-1 and TRBJ1-5; 8 bases fit TRBD1. Germline CDR1 reads SGHRS; CDR2 reads YFSETQ. The V segment lost 4 bases and the J segment 4 bases; nucleotides outside the gene matches: 7. This CDR3 comprises 15 residues. The CDR3 DNA follows: TGCGCCAGCAGCCCCTGGACAGGGCAAAATCAGCCCCAGCATTTT. The encoded protein is CASSPWTGQNQPQHF.